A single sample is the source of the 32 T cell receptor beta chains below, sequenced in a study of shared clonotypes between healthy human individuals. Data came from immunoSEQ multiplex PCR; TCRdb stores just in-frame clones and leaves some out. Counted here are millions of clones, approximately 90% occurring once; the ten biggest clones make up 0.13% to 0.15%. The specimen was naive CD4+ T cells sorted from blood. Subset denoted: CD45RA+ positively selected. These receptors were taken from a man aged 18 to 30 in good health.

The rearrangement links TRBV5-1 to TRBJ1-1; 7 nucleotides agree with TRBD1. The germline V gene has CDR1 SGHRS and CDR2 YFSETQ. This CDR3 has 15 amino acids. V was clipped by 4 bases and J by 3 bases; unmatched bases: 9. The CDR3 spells CASSPRGGSDTEAFF. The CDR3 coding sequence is TGCGCCAGCAGCCCCAGGGGGGGATCGGACACTGAAGCTTTCTTT. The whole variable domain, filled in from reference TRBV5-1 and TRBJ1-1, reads KAGVTQTPRYLIKTRGQQVTLSCSPISGHRSVSWYQQTPGQGLQFLFEYFSETQRNKGNFPGRFSGRQFSNSRSEMNVSTLELGDSALYLCASSPRGGSDTEAFFGQGTRLTVV.

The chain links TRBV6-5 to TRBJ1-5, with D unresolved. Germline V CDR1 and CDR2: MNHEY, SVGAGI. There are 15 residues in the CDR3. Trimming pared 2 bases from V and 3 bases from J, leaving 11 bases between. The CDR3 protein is CASSYVAGFNQPQHF. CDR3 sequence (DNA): TGTGCCAGCAGTTACGTTGCGGGATTCAATCAGCCCCAGCATTTT.

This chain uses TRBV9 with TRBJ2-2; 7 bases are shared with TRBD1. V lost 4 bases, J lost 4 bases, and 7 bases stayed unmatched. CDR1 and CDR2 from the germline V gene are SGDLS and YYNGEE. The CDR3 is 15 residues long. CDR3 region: CASSPQGWSTGELFF. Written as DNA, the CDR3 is TGTGCCAGCAGCCCACAGGGGTGGTCCACCGGGGAGCTGTTTTTT.

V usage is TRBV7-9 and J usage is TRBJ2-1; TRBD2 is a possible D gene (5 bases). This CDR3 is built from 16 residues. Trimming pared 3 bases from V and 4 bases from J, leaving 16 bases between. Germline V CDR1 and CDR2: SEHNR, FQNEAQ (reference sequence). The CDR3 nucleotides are TGTGCCAGCAGCTTTCCACTAGGTGAGGAGTACAATGAGCAGTTCTTC. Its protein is CASSFPLGEEYNEQFF.

The CDR3 DNA reads as TGTGCCACCAGCGGGGGACAGGGGGAGTATGGCTACACCTTC. As protein: CATSGGQGEYGYTF. The J gene is TRBJ1-2, the V gene TRBV15; 11 nucleotides agree with TRBD1. V shed 5 bases and J 5 bases; nucleotides not matched to a gene: 4. The CDR3 sequence is 14 residues long. CDR1 and CDR2 (germline): LNHNV, YYDKDF (reference sequence).

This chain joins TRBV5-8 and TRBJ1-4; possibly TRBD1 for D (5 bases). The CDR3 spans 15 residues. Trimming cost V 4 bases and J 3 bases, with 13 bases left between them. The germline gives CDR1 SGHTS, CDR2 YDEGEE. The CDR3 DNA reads TGTGCCAGCAGCCCGACCGACAGATCTAATGAAAAACTGTTTTTT. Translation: CASSPTDRSNEKLFF.

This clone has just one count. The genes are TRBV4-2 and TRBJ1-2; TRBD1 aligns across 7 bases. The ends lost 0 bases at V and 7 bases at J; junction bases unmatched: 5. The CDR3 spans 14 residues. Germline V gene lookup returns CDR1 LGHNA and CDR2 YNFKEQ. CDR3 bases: TGTGCCAGCAGCCAAGACGAGGGGGCGCGTGGCTACACCTTC. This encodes CASSQDEGARGYTF.

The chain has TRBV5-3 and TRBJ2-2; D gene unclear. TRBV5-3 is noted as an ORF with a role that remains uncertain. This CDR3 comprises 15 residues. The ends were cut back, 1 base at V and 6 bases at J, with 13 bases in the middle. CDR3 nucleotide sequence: TGTGCCAGAAGCTTGAGGTTTTTCGGGTCCGGGGAGCTGTTTTTT. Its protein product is CARSLRFFGSGELFF.

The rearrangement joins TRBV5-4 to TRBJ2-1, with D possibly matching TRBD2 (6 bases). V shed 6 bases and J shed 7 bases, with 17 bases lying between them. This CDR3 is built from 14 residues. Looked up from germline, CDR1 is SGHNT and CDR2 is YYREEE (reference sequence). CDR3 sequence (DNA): TGTGCCAGCATCTCAGGGTATGGGGGGAATGAGCAGTTCTTC. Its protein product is CASISGYGGNEQFF.

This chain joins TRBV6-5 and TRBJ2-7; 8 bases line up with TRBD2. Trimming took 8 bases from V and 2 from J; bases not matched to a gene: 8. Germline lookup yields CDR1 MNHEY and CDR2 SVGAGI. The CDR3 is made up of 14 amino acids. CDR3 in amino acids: CASRSSGLTYEQYF. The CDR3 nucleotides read TGTGCCAGCCGCTCTAGCGGGCTTACCTACGAGCAGTACTTC.

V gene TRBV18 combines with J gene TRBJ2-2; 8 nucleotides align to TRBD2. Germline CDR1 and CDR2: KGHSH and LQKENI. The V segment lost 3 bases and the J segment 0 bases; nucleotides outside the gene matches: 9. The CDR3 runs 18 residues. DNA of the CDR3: TGTGCCAGCTCACCTCCCGGGGCGGGGGGTCCGAACACCGGGGAGCTGTTTTTT. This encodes CASSPPGAGGPNTGELFF.

CDR3: CASSYRDTGNTIYF. CDR3 in DNA: TGTGCCAGCAGCTACAGGGATACTGGAAACACCATATATTTT. V and J are TRBV5-6 and TRBJ1-3, with a possible D match to TRBD1 (6 bases). V was trimmed by 3 bases and J by 2 bases, leaving 9 bases between them. CDR1 SGHDT and CDR2 YYEEEE come from the germline V gene. This CDR3 region has 14 residues.

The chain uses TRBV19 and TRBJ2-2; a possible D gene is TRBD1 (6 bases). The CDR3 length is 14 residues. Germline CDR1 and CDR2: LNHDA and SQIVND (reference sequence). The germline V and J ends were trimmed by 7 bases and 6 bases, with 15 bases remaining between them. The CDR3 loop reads CASMENRVAGELFF. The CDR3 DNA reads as TGTGCCAGTATGGAAAACAGGGTTGCCGGGGAGCTGTTTTTT.

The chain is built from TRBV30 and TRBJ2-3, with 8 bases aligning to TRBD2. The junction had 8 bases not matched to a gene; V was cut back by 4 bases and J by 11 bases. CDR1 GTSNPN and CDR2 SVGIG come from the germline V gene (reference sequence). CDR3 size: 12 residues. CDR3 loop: CAWTLGGERQYF. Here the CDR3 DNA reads TGTGCCTGGACCCTCGGGGGGGAGAGGCAGTATTTT.

The CDR3 spells CASSWKLETEAFF. As DNA, the CDR3 is TGTGCCAGCAGCTGGAAATTGGAAACTGAAGCTTTCTTT. This sequence joins TRBV28 and TRBJ1-1; D unclear. CDR1 is MDHEN, CDR2 SYDVKM, per germline. This CDR3 region has 13 residues. V shed 6 bases and J shed 5 bases, with 13 bases lying between them.

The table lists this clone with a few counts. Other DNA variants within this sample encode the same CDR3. This chain's CDR3 is CASSLVRGTEAFF. DNA of the CDR3: TGTGCCAGCAGCTTAGTCAGGGGCACTGAAGCTTTCTTT. The V call is TRBV11-2, the J call TRBJ1-1; D possibly corresponds to TRBD1 (6 bases). Per germline, CDR1 SGHAT and CDR2 FQNNGV. This CDR3 region has 13 residues. The V gene lost 1 base and the J gene lost 4 bases, with 7 bases spanning the gap.

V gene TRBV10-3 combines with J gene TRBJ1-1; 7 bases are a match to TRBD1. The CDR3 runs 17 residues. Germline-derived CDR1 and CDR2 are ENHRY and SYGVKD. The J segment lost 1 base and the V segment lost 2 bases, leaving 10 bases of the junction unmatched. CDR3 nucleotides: TGTGCCATCAGTGAGACCACTCGGACAGGACAGAACACTGAAGCTTTCTTT. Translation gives CAISETTRTGQNTEAFF.

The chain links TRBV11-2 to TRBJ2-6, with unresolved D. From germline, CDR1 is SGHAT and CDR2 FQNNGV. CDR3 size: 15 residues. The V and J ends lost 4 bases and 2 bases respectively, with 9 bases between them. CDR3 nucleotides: TGTGCCAGCAGCTCGGGTTCGGCTGGGGCCAACGTCCTGACTTTC. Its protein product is CASSSGSAGANVLTF.

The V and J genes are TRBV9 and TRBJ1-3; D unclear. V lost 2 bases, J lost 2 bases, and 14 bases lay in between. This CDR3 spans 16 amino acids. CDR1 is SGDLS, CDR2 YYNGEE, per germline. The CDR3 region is CASSVQSWTAGNTIYF. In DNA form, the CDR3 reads TGTGCCAGCAGCGTCCAGTCGTGGACGGCTGGAAACACCATATATTTT.

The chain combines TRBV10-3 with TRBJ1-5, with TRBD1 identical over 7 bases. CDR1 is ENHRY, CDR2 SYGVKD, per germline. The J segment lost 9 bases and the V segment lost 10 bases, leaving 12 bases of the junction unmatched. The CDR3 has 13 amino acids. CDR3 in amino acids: CASVTGASGPQHF. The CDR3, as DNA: TGTGCCAGCGTTACAGGGGCCTCCGGGCCCCAGCATTTT.

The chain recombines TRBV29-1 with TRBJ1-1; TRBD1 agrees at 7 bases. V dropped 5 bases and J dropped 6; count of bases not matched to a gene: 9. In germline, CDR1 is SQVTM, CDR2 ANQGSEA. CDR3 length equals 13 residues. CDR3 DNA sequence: TGCAGCGTTAGAGAACAGGGGTATTCTGAAGCTTTCTTT. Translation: CSVREQGYSEAFF.

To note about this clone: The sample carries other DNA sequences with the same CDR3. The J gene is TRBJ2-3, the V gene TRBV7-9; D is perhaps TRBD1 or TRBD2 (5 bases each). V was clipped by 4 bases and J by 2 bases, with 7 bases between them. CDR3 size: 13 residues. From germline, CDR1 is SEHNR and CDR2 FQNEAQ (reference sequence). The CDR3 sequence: CASSSGTTDTQYF. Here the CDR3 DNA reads TGTGCCAGCAGCTCTGGGACCACAGATACGCAGTATTTT.

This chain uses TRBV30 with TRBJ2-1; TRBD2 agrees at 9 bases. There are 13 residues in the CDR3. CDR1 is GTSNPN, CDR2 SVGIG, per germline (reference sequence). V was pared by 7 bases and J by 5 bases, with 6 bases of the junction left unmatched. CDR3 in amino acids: CALCSGGNNEQFF. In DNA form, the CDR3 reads TGTGCCTTATGTAGCGGGGGCAACAATGAGCAGTTCTTC.

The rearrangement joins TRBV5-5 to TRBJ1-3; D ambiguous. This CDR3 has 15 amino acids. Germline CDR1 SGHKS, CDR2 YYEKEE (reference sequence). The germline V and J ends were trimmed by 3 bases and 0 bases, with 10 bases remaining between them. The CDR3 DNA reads TGTGCCAGCAGCTCGGACGCCAGCTCTGGAAACACCATATATTTT. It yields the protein CASSSDASSGNTIYF.

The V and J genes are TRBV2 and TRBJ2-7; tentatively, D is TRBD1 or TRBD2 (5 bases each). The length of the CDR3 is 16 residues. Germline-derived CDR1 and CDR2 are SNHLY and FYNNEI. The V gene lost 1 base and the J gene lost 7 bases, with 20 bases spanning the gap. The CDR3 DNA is TGTGCCAGCAGTGAAGAGAGGGCAGGGTTGATCCTAGAGCAGTACTTC. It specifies CASSEERAGLILEQYF.

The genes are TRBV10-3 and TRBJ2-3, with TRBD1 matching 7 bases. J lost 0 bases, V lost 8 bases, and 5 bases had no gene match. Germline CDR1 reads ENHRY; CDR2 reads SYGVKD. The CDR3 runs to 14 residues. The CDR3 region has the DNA TGTGCCATCGCCAGGGACAGAAGCACAGATACGCAGTATTTT. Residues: CAIARDRSTDTQYF.

CDR3 sequence: CASSLDRGSRDTQYF. The CDR3 nucleotides read TGCGCCAGCAGCTTGGATCGCGGGAGCCGCGATACGCAGTATTTT. The rearrangement uses TRBV5-1 and TRBJ2-3; 7 bases line up with TRBD2. V lost 0 bases, J lost 6 bases, and 7 bases stayed unmatched. Germline CDR1 is SGHRS and CDR2 is YFSETQ. This CDR3 region has 15 residues.

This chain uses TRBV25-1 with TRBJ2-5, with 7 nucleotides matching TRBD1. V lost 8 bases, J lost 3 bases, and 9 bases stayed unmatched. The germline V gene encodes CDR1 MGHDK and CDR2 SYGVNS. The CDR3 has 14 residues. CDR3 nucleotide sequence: TGTGCCAGCGGACGGACCGGGACAGAAGAGACCCAGTACTTC. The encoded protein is CASGRTGTEETQYF.

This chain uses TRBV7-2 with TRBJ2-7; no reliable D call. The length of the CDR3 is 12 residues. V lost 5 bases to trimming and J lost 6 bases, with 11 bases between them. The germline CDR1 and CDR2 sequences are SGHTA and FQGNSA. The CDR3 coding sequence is TGTGCCAGCAGCGACGTTGGATCCGAGCAGTACTTC. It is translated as CASSDVGSEQYF.

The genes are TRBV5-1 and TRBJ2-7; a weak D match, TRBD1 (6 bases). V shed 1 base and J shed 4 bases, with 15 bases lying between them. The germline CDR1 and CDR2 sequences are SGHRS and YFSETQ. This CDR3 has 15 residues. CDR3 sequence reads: CASSLNSRGAYEQYF. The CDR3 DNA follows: TGCGCCAGCAGCTTGAATTCCAGGGGCGCGTACGAGCAGTACTTC.

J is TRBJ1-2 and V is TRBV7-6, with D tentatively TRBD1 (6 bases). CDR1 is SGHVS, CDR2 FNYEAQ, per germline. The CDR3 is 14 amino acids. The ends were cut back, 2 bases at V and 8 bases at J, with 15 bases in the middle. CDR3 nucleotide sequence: TGTGCCAGCAGCTTAACAGGGACGTCCGGAGGCTACACCTTC. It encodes CASSLTGTSGGYTF.

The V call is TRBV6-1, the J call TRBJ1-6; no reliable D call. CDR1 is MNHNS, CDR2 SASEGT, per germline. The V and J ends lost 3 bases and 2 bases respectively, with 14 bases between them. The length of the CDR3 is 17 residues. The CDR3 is CASSDSGLGAYNSPLHF. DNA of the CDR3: TGTGCCAGCAGTGATTCGGGGTTGGGCGCCTATAATTCACCCCTCCACTTT.